The rows below give T cell receptor beta chains drawn from one sample of a study of technical replicates of blood from a few donors. The assay was immunoSEQ multiplex PCR, and TCRdb's table has in-frame clones only and misses some. The sample shows 50,000 to 65,000 clones, 80% to 95% of them seen only once. Sequences were obtained from PBMCs. The receptors here all came from a human donor in good health. Some clones in this sample may be carry-over from other donors' samples. Both conserved end residues are part of each CDR3. A D gene is named only where the DNA matches it firmly. The size of a clone is reported for some rows only, either as once, few or many, or as a class for expanded clones.

V gene: TRBV12-5; J gene: TRBJ1-1; clone size: NA; D gene: NA; CDR3 DNA: TGTGCTAGTGGCTACGGGAGTGCTACTGAAGCTTTCTTT; CDR3 protein: CASGYGSATEAFF
V gene: TRBV5-6; J gene: TRBJ1-3; clone size: NA; D gene: NA; CDR3 DNA: TGTGCCAGCAGCTTGCGAGACACCATATATTTT; CDR3 protein: CASSLRDTIYF
V gene: TRBV5-1; J gene: TRBJ2-2; clone size: NA; D gene: TRBD2; CDR3 DNA: TGCGCCAGCAGCTTGGCCGGGGGGACCGGGGAGCTGTTTTTT; CDR3 protein: CASSLAGGTGELFF
V gene: TRBV5-1; J gene: TRBJ1-3; clone size: NA; D gene: NA; CDR3 DNA: TGCGCCAGCAGCTTGGGGCATCCTGGAAACACCATATATTTT; CDR3 protein: CASSLGHPGNTIYF
V gene: TRBV4-1; J gene: TRBJ2-7; clone size: NA; D gene: TRBD2; CDR3 DNA: TGCGCCAGCAGCCAAGGGGGGAGGGCAAGCGGACACTACGAGCAGTACTTC; CDR3 protein: CASSQGGRASGHYEQYF
V gene: TRBV5-6; J gene: TRBJ1-2; clone size: NA; D gene: TRBD1; CDR3 DNA: TGTGCCAGCAGCCCTGGACAGGGCTCTCGTGGCTACACCTTC; CDR3 protein: CASSPGQGSRGYTF
V gene: TRBV29-1; J gene: TRBJ1-1; clone size: few; D gene: TRBD1; CDR3 DNA: TGCAGCGTTGGACAGGGGAACACTGAAGCTTTCTTT; CDR3 protein: CSVGQGNTEAFF
V gene: TRBV9; J gene: TRBJ2-5; clone size: NA; D gene: TRBD2; CDR3 DNA: TGTGCCAGCAGCGTAGGTAAAGGAACTAGCGGGGCCAAAGAGACCCAGTACTTC; CDR3 protein: CASSVGKGTSGAKETQYF
V gene: TRBV30; J gene: TRBJ1-5; clone size: NA; D gene: TRBD1; CDR3 DNA: TGTGCCTGGAGTAAGTCCAACATCGGGGGACAGGAGAATCAGCCCCAGCATTTT; CDR3 protein: CAWSKSNIGGQENQPQHF
V gene: TRBV25-1; J gene: TRBJ2-1; clone size: once; D gene: NA; CDR3 DNA: TGTGCCAGCAGTGATTTTTACTCGCTGTTCTTC; CDR3 protein: CASSDFYSLFF
V gene: TRBV9; J gene: TRBJ2-5; clone size: NA; D gene: TRBD1; CDR3 DNA: TGTGCCAGCAGCGTCGGACAGGGATTTCAAGAGACCCAGTACTTC; CDR3 protein: CASSVGQGFQETQYF
V gene: TRBV2; J gene: TRBJ2-5; clone size: NA; D gene: TRBD2; CDR3 DNA: TGTGCCAGCAACGGGAGGACTCGCAGCGGGTGGGGCCAAGAGACCCAGTACTTC; CDR3 protein: CASNGRTRSGWGQETQYF
V gene: TRBV19; J gene: TRBJ1-2; clone size: NA; D gene: NA; CDR3 DNA: TGTGCCAGTAGTATGGGTTCCGGCGGAAACTATGGCTACACCTTC; CDR3 protein: CASSMGSGGNYGYTF
V gene: TRBV2; J gene: TRBJ2-1; clone size: NA; D gene: TRBD2; CDR3 DNA: TGTGCCAGCAGTGTGAGGCGGGAGTCGTGGAATGAGCAGTTCTTC; CDR3 protein: CASSVRRESWNEQFF
V gene: TRBV7-3; J gene: TRBJ2-3; clone size: NA; D gene: TRBD2; CDR3 DNA: TGTGCCAGCAGCTCCCCGGGAGGTACGCAGTATTTT; CDR3 protein: CASSSPGGTQYF
V gene: TRBV7-2; J gene: TRBJ1-5; clone size: NA; D gene: NA; CDR3 DNA: TGTGCCAGCAGCACTGGGAGGGGGGGAAATCAGCCCCAGCATTTT; CDR3 protein: CASSTGRGGNQPQHF
V gene: TRBV9; J gene: TRBJ1-6; clone size: NA; D gene: NA; CDR3 DNA: TGTGCCAGCAGCGTAGGCGGGGGGAATTCACCCCTCCACTTT; CDR3 protein: CASSVGGGNSPLHF
V gene: TRBV5-6; J gene: TRBJ2-5; clone size: NA; D gene: TRBD1; CDR3 DNA: TGTGCCAGCAGCCGGGGGGACAGGGAGGGGGCGGAGACCCAGTACTTC; CDR3 protein: CASSRGDREGAETQYF
V gene: TRBV29-1; J gene: TRBJ2-3; clone size: once; D gene: TRBD2; CDR3 DNA: TGCAGCGTTGAAGGGGAGGGACGCACAGATACGCAGTATTTT; CDR3 protein: CSVEGEGRTDTQYF
V gene: TRBV5-4; J gene: TRBJ1-2; clone size: NA; D gene: NA; CDR3 DNA: TGTGCCAGCAGCTTGGTCGGGATCCGCGGCTATGGCTACACCTTC; CDR3 protein: CASSLVGIRGYGYTF
V gene: TRBV21-1; J gene: TRBJ2-3; clone size: NA; D gene: NA; CDR3 DNA: TGTGCCAGCAGGGGACGGGGGTCGCGGGGGCCAAGCACAGATACGCAGTATTTT; CDR3 protein: CASRGRGSRGPSTDTQYF
V gene: TRBV7-6; J gene: TRBJ2-2; clone size: once; D gene: TRBD1; CDR3 DNA: TGTGCCAGCAGCCTACGATCCGGGACAGGGGAGAACACCGGGGAGCTGTTTTTT; CDR3 protein: CASSLRSGTGENTGELFF
V gene: TRBV18; J gene: TRBJ1-1; clone size: NA; D gene: TRBD1; CDR3 DNA: TGTGCCAGCTCCCTCGGGAGGGGGCTTTCCCTTGAAGCTTTCTTT; CDR3 protein: CASSLGRGLSLEAFF
V gene: TRBV4-2; J gene: TRBJ1-1; clone size: NA; D gene: NA; CDR3 DNA: TGTGCCAGCAGCCAAGTTGAAGGGGTCCGCACTGAAGCTTTCTTT; CDR3 protein: CASSQVEGVRTEAFF
V gene: TRBV6-5; J gene: TRBJ2-1; clone size: NA; D gene: NA; CDR3 DNA: TGTGCCAGCAGTTACGGGCAGAATCTCTACAATGAGCAGTTCTTC; CDR3 protein: CASSYGQNLYNEQFF
V gene: TRBV18; J gene: TRBJ1-3; clone size: NA; D gene: NA; CDR3 DNA: TGTGCCAGCTCACCAGGACTTACTGGAAACACCATATATTTT; CDR3 protein: CASSPGLTGNTIYF
V gene: TRBV5-1; J gene: TRBJ2-5; clone size: NA; D gene: TRBD2; CDR3 DNA: TGCGCCAGCAGGGGCGGGGGTTTTCAAGAGACCCAGTACTTC; CDR3 protein: CASRGGGFQETQYF
V gene: TRBV7-2; J gene: TRBJ2-3; clone size: NA; D gene: TRBD1; CDR3 DNA: TGTGCCAGCAGCGTGGACAGGGCGGTCGCAGATACGCAGTATTTT; CDR3 protein: CASSVDRAVADTQYF
V gene: TRBV25-1; J gene: TRBJ2-1; clone size: NA; D gene: TRBD2; CDR3 DNA: TGTGCCAGCAGTGAAAGCCCTAGCGGGAGGGGGTCCTACAATGAGCAGTTCTTC; CDR3 protein: CASSESPSGRGSYNEQFF
V gene: TRBV27; J gene: TRBJ2-7; clone size: NA; D gene: NA; CDR3 DNA: TGTGCCAGCAGTTTGGGTCCCGACATATTTTTTTACCACGAGCAGTACTTC; CDR3 protein: CASSLGPDIFFYHEQYF
V gene: TRBV30; J gene: TRBJ2-5; clone size: NA; D gene: TRBD1; CDR3 DNA: TGTGCCTGGAGTGTCTCAGGCAGGGGGTACCAAGAGACCCAGTACTTC; CDR3 protein: CAWSVSGRGYQETQYF
V gene: TRBV18; J gene: TRBJ2-2; clone size: NA; D gene: TRBD1; CDR3 DNA: TGTGCCAGCTCACCAAGACAGGGACCAACCGGGGAGCTGTTTTTT; CDR3 protein: CASSPRQGPTGELFF
V gene: TRBV2; J gene: TRBJ2-3; clone size: NA; D gene: TRBD2; CDR3 DNA: TGTGCCAGCGTCCGGGCGGGAGAAACAGATACGCAGTATTTT; CDR3 protein: CASVRAGETDTQYF
V gene: TRBV9; J gene: TRBJ2-3; clone size: NA; D gene: TRBD1; CDR3 DNA: TGTGCCAGCAGCCCCTCCGGGACAGGGGCTGTAAATACGCAGTATTTT; CDR3 protein: CASSPSGTGAVNTQYF
V gene: TRBV6-1; J gene: TRBJ2-7; clone size: NA; D gene: TRBD1; CDR3 DNA: TGTGCCAGCAGTGAATGGGGACAGGGCCCCTACGAGCAGTACTTC; CDR3 protein: CASSEWGQGPYEQYF
V gene: TRBV9; J gene: TRBJ1-2; clone size: NA; D gene: TRBD1; CDR3 DNA: TGTGCCAGCAGCGTAGAGGGACAGGGAGCCTATGGCTACACCTTC; CDR3 protein: CASSVEGQGAYGYTF
V gene: TRBV10-2; J gene: TRBJ2-5; clone size: NA; D gene: NA; CDR3 DNA: TGCGCCAGCAGTGAGTCGAGCGGATGGGGGACCCAGTACTTC; CDR3 protein: CASSESSGWGTQYF
V gene: TRBV9; J gene: TRBJ2-3; clone size: NA; D gene: NA; CDR3 DNA: TGTGCCAGCAGCCCAAGCCCCACAGATACGCAGTATTTT; CDR3 protein: CASSPSPTDTQYF
V gene: TRBV5-8; J gene: TRBJ2-5; clone size: NA; D gene: TRBD2; CDR3 DNA: TGTGCCAGCAGCCTTGACATAGCGGGAGTAAGGCAAGAGACCCAGTACTTC; CDR3 protein: CASSLDIAGVRQETQYF
V gene: TRBV7-8; J gene: TRBJ1-5; clone size: NA; D gene: NA; CDR3 DNA: TGTGCCAGCAGCTTAGCCCCCCGGTTTAATCAGCCCCAGCATTTT; CDR3 protein: CASSLAPRFNQPQHF
V gene: TRBV29-1; J gene: TRBJ1-1; clone size: NA; D gene: TRBD1; CDR3 DNA: TGCAGCGCCTCTTCGACAGGGGACACTGAAGCTTTCTTT; CDR3 protein: CSASSTGDTEAFF
V gene: TRBV27; J gene: TRBJ2-7; clone size: NA; D gene: NA; CDR3 DNA: TGTGCCAGCAGCCGGGACAAACCCTACGAGCAGTACTTC; CDR3 protein: CASSRDKPYEQYF
V gene: TRBV2; J gene: TRBJ1-2; clone size: NA; D gene: TRBD1; CDR3 DNA: TGTGCCACCAGGGACAGGGGGATGCATGGCTACACCTTC; CDR3 protein: CATRDRGMHGYTF
V gene: TRBV7-9; J gene: TRBJ2-5; clone size: NA; D gene: TRBD2; CDR3 DNA: TGTGCCAGCAGTATACTAGCGGGGGGTTCCCAGTACTTC; CDR3 protein: CASSILAGGSQYF
V gene: TRBV6-5; J gene: TRBJ1-2; clone size: NA; D gene: TRBD1; CDR3 DNA: TGTGCCAGCAGTCTGGGACAGGGGGCAGGGGGCTACACCTTC; CDR3 protein: CASSLGQGAGGYTF
V gene: TRBV5-8; J gene: TRBJ2-1; clone size: NA; D gene: TRBD2; CDR3 DNA: TGTGCCAGCAGCTTGGTACTAGCGGGGGCAAGTGAGCAGTTCTTC; CDR3 protein: CASSLVLAGASEQFF
V gene: TRBV18; J gene: TRBJ2-7; clone size: once; D gene: NA; CDR3 DNA: TGTGCCAGCTCACCCGGGACTGCCTACGAGCAGTACTTC; CDR3 protein: CASSPGTAYEQYF
V gene: TRBV15; J gene: TRBJ1-2; clone size: NA; D gene: TRBD1; CDR3 DNA: TGTGCCACCAGCAGAGATACGATACGGCAGGGGGCTGGCGGCTACACCTTC; CDR3 protein: CATSRDTIRQGAGGYTF
V gene: TRBV6-5; J gene: TRBJ2-7; clone size: NA; D gene: TRBD2; CDR3 DNA: TGTGCCAGCAGAGTACAGCGGGGGGGTGGGGGGGAGCAGTACTTC; CDR3 protein: CASRVQRGGGGEQYF
V gene: TRBV7-3; J gene: TRBJ2-3; clone size: NA; D gene: TRBD2; CDR3 DNA: TGTGCCAGCAGCTTAAACGGGGGGGCCGGGGATACGCAGTATTTT; CDR3 protein: CASSLNGGAGDTQYF
V gene: TRBV6-4; J gene: TRBJ1-2; clone size: NA; D gene: NA; CDR3 DNA: TGTGCCAGCAGACGGACTTGGCATGGCTACACCTTC; CDR3 protein: CASRRTWHGYTF